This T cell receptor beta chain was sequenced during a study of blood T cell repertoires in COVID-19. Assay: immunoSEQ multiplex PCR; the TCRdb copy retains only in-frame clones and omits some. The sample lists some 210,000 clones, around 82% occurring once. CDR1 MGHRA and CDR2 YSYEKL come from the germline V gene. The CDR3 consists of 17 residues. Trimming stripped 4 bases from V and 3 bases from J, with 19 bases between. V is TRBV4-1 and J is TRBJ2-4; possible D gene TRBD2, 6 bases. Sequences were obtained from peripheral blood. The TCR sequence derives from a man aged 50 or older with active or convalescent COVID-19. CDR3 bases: TGCGCCAGCAGCCCTACCGCGGGGACGATGGGCAAAAACATTCAGTACTTC. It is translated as CASSPTAGTMGKNIQYF.